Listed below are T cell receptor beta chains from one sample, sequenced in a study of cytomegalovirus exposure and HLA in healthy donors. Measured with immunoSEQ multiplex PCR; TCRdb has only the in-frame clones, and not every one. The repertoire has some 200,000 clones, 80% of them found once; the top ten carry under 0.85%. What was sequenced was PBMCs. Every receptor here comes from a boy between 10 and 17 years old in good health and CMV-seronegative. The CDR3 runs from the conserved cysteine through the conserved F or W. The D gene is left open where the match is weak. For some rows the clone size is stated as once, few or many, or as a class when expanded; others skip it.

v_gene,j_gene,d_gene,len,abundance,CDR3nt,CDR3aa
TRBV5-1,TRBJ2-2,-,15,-,TGCGCCAGCAGCTTGGACTATATTCGCACCGGGGAGCTGTTTTTT,CASSLDYIRTGELFF
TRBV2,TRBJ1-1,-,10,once,TGTGCCAGCCAGAGGACTGAAGCTTTCTTT,CASQRTEAFF
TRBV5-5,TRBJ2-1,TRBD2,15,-,TGTGCCAGCAGCTTGTCGTACGCTAGCGGGGATGAGCAGTTCTTC,CASSLSYASGDEQFF
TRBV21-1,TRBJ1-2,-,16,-,TGTGCCAGCAGCCGAGACAGGGGGCCGGGAGGCTATGGCTACACCTTC,CASSRDRGPGGYGYTF
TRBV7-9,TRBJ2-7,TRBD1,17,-,TGTGCCAGCAGCTTAGTAGACAGGGGGCTGTTCGGGAACGAGCAGTACTTC,CASSLVDRGLFGNEQYF
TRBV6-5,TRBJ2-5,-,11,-,TGTGGCTCTACTTCAGGTGTATTCCAGTACTTC,CGSTSGVFQYF
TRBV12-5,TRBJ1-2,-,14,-,TGTGCTAGTGGTTTTATCCCCCCAAAGGAGGGCTACACCTTC,CASGFIPPKEGYTF
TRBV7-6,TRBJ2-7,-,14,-,TGTGCCAGCAGCCCTGGGGGGGGCATCTACGAGCAGTACTTC,CASSPGGGIYEQYF
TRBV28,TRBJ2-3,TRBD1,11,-,TGTGCCAGCAGCTCCCGGGACAGGGAGGGTTTT,CASSSRDREGF
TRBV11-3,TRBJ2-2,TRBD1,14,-,TGTGCCAGCAGCGACAGGGGGCGGACCGGGGAGCTGTTTTTT,CASSDRGRTGELFF
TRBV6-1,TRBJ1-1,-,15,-,TGTGCCAGCAGGGCCGGGACACAATGGAACACTGAAGCTTTCTTT,CASRAGTQWNTEAFF
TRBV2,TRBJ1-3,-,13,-,TGTGCCATTGTACAGGGCTCTGGAAACACCATATATTTT,CAIVQGSGNTIYF
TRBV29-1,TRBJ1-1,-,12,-,TGCAGCGTCCAACAGGGGAACACTGAAGCTTTCTTT,CSVQQGNTEAFF
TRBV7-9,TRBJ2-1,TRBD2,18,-,TGTGCCAGCAGCTTAGTGGCTAGCGGGGGGAACTCCTACAATGAGCAGTTCTTC,CASSLVASGGNSYNEQFF
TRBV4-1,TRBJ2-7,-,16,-,TGCGCCAGCAGCCAACCCATACAGGGTCGGTCCTACGAGCAGTACTTC,CASSQPIQGRSYEQYF
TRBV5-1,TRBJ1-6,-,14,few,TGCGCCAGCAGCTTGGACAGCTATAATTCACCCCTCCACTTT,CASSLDSYNSPLHF
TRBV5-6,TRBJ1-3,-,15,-,TGTGCCAGCAGCTTGCTGCAGGGGAAGAGAAACACCATATATTTT,CASSLLQGKRNTIYF
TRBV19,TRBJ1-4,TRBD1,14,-,TGTGCCAGTACCCGCGGGACAGGGACTGAAAAACTGTTTTTT,CASTRGTGTEKLFF
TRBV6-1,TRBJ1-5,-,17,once,TGTGCCAGCAGTGAAGCGGGCTGGGCAGCTATCAATCAGCCCCAGCATTTT,CASSEAGWAAINQPQHF
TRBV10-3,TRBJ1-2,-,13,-,TGTGCCATCAGTCCCGACATTAACTATGGCTACACCTTC,CAISPDINYGYTF
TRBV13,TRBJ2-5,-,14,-,TGTGCCAGCAGCTTGGCCCCCGGCGGGGAGACCCAGTACTTC,CASSLAPGGETQYF
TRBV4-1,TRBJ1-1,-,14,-,TGCGCCAGCAGCCAATGGAGTAGGAACACTGAAGCTTTCTTT,CASSQWSRNTEAFF
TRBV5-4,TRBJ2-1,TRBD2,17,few,TGTGCCAGCAGCTTGGGGGGGGAGGCTAGCGGGAGGTATGAGCAGTTCTTC,CASSLGGEASGRYEQFF
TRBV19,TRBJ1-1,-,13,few,TGTGCCAGTAGAAATCGGGTTAACACTGAAGCTTTCTTT,CASRNRVNTEAFF
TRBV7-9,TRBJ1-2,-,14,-,TGTGCCAGCAGCCCAGAGACGGGAGGCTCTGGCTACACCTTC,CASSPETGGSGYTF
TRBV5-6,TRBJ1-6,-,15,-,TGTGCCAGCAGCCCCTTAGGGGACAATTATTCACCCCTCCACTTT,CASSPLGDNYSPLHF
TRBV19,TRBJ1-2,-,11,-,TGTGCCAGTACTCAGGGGTATGGCTACACCTTC,CASTQGYGYTF
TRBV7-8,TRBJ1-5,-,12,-,TGTGCCAGCACCGCTGGCGGACAGCCCCAGCATTTT,CASTAGGQPQHF
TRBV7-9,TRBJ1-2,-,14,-,TGTGCCAGCAGCTTAAAAGGACCCGGGGATGGCTACACCTTC,CASSLKGPGDGYTF
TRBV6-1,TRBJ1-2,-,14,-,TGTGCCAGCAGTGAAAGCGGAGACTCCTATGGCTACACCTTC,CASSESGDSYGYTF
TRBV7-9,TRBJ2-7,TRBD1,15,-,TGTGCCAGCAGCTTAGGAGACAGGGGGCTTTACGAGCAGTACTTC,CASSLGDRGLYEQYF
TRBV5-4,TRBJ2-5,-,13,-,TGTGCCAGCAGCTTGCCCAGCCAAGAGACCCAGTACTTC,CASSLPSQETQYF
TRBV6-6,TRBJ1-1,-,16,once,TGTGCCAGCAGCAGCCTGTCAGGGAACCCGAACACTGAAGCTTTCTTT,CASSSLSGNPNTEAFF
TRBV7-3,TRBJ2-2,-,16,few,TGTGCCAGCAGCTTATTAGGCGGGCTGGGTACCGGGGAGCTGTTTTTT,CASSLLGGLGTGELFF
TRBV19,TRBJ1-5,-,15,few,TGTGCCAGTAGTATGGGCCAGGCGGGGGGTCAGCCCCAGCATTTT,CASSMGQAGGQPQHF
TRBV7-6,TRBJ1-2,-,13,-,TGTGCCAGCAGCCCAGACATGAACTATGGCTACACCTTC,CASSPDMNYGYTF
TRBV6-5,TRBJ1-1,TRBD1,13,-,TGTGCCAGCAGTGGACAGGGGGACACTGAAGCTTTCTTT,CASSGQGDTEAFF
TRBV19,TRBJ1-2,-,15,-,TGTGCCAGTAGTCTAGAAGGACAGACTAACTATGGCTACACCTTC,CASSLEGQTNYGYTF
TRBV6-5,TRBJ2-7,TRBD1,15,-,TGTGCCAGCAGTACTTCCGGGACAGCAACCTACGAGCAGTACTTC,CASSTSGTATYEQYF
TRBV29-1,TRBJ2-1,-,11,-,TGCAGCTCGGTCGTTTACAATGAGCAGTTCTTC,CSSVVYNEQFF
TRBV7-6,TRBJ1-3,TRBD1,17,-,TGTGCCAGCAGTCGCGGCGGGACAGGGGACTCTGGAAACACCATATATTTT,CASSRGGTGDSGNTIYF
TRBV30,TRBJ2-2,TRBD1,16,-,TGTGCCTGGAGTCCCTCGAGGACAGGGGACACCGGGGAGCTGTTTTTT,CAWSPSRTGDTGELFF